Below, 23 T cell receptor beta chains from the same sample are listed, as sequenced in a study of T cells in localized non-small cell lung cancer (TCRdb year 2020). Libraries were prepared through the immunoSEQ multiplex PCR assay. TCRdb took this table from immuneACCESS and kept in-frame rearrangements with V and J called. Such tables lack part of the clones; where checked against another copy, unresolved V genes explain under half of the gap, and the rest is unexplained. The sample table contains 30,000 to 35,000 clones; only one count was recorded for 92% of them. 2% to 2.5% of the sample comes from the top ten. Here the sequenced sample was peripheral blood, taken before any cancer treatment. Receptor source: a female donor of 60 years or more with stage I lung adenocarcinoma.

V gene TRBV19 combines with J gene TRBJ2-7, with TRBD1 identical over 10 bases. Looked up from germline, CDR1 is LNHDA and CDR2 is SQIVND (reference sequence). J was trimmed by 6 bases and V by 5 bases; bases with no gene match: 7. The CDR3 spans 14 residues. For the CDR3, the DNA is TGTGCCAGTAGTGTGGGGACAGGGGCAGGCGAGCAGTACTTC. It encodes CASSVGTGAGEQYF.

V usage is TRBV7-9 and J usage is TRBJ1-2; no clear D. Germline lookup yields CDR1 SEHNR and CDR2 FQNEAQ (reference sequence). Between the trimmed V and J ends, which lost 7 bases and 0 bases, there was a span of 6 bases. There are 12 residues in the CDR3. The CDR3 loop is CASTGANYGYTF. In DNA form, the CDR3 reads TGTGCCAGCACCGGAGCTAACTATGGCTACACCTTC.

The V and J genes are TRBV5-5 and TRBJ2-7, with 9 positions matching TRBD1. Trimming removed 4 bases from V and 7 bases from J; junction bases left unmatched: 9. CDR3 size: 14 residues. CDR1 is SGHKS and CDR2 is YYEKEE in the germline V gene (reference sequence). The CDR3 is CASSLLQGAREQYF. CDR3 DNA: TGTGCCAGCAGCCTACTACAGGGGGCCAGGGAGCAGTACTTC.

V usage is TRBV5-8 and J usage is TRBJ1-4; 9 nucleotides align to TRBD1. CDR1 is SGHTS, CDR2 YDEGEE, per germline. J lost 5 bases, V lost 3 bases, and 2 bases had no gene match. The CDR3 totals 14 residues. CDR3 in amino acids: CASSSGTGNEKLFF. CDR3 nucleotide sequence: TGTGCCAGCAGCTCCGGGACAGGGAATGAAAAACTGTTTTTT.

The chain links TRBV4-3 to TRBJ1-4; no clear D. Germline V CDR1 and CDR2: LGHNA, YSLEER. V lost 0 bases and J 5 bases, leaving 7 bases between the germline ends. This CDR3 is 14 amino acids long. The DNA for the CDR3 is TGCGCCAGCAGCCAAGAAGGGCGCAATGAAAAACTGTTTTTT. Translating gives CASSQEGRNEKLFF.

V gene TRBV11-2 combines with J gene TRBJ2-1; no reliable D call. Germline V gene lookup returns CDR1 SGHAT and CDR2 FQNNGV. Trimming left V 4 bases short and J 0 bases short, with 10 bases between. CDR3 length: 15 amino acids. CDR3: CASSSDTSSYNEQFF. DNA of the CDR3: TGTGCCAGCAGCTCTGACACGAGCTCCTACAATGAGCAGTTCTTC.

The chain recombines TRBV11-2 with TRBJ2-2, with D tentatively TRBD2 (7 bases). Deletions cut 9 bases from V and 7 bases from J, with 21 bases between. The germline gives CDR1 SGHAT, CDR2 FQNNGV. This CDR3 region has 15 residues. In nucleotides, the CDR3 is TGTGCCAGTGGGGGCCCTCAGGGCGGGGGCGGGGAGCTGTTTTTT. It encodes CASGGPQGGGGELFF.

This chain joins TRBV9 and TRBJ2-2; D is ambiguous. This CDR3 is 17 amino acids long. Trimming took 4 bases from V and 4 from J, leaving 20 bases between them. Germline CDR1 SGDLS, CDR2 YYNGEE. The DNA of the CDR3 is TGTGCCAGCAGCCCGATGGCCTGGGCAGCCAGCACCGGGGAGCTGTTTTTT. It encodes CASSPMAWAASTGELFF.

This clone appeared a single time. The rearrangement uses TRBV6-4 and TRBJ2-1, with 7 bases identical to TRBD2. Trimming cost V 4 bases and J 0 bases; bases outside gene matches: 3. The germline CDR1 and CDR2 sequences are MRHNA and SNTAGT. This CDR3 region has 15 residues. The CDR3 loop is CASSVGGGSYNEQFF. Written as DNA, the CDR3 is TGTGCCAGCAGTGTTGGCGGGGGCTCCTACAATGAGCAGTTCTTC.

This chain uses TRBV6-5 with TRBJ2-7; tentatively, D is TRBD2 (6 bases). Germline V gene sequence: CDR1 MNHEY, CDR2 SVGAGI. The V and J ends lost 1 base and 6 bases respectively, with 19 bases between them. The CDR3 contains 16 residues. As DNA, the CDR3 is TGTGCCAGCAGTTACTACCCACGGGACTCTCCCTCCGAGCAGTACTTC. Translating it yields CASSYYPRDSPSEQYF.

This clone has only one observation. V gene TRBV5-6 combines with J gene TRBJ1-5, with 8 bases that match TRBD1. Germline lookup yields CDR1 SGHDT and CDR2 YYEEEE. J was trimmed by 5 bases and V by 4 bases; bases with no gene match: 5. The CDR3 runs to 14 residues. The CDR3 is CASSLPGQDQPQHF. For the CDR3, the DNA is TGTGCCAGCAGCCTTCCGGGACAGGATCAGCCCCAGCATTTT.

CDR3 in amino acids: CASSPNSGANVLTF. CDR3 bases: TGCGCCAGCAGCCCTAACTCTGGGGCCAACGTCCTGACTTTC. This chain uses TRBV5-1 with TRBJ2-6; D is uncertain. Looked up from germline, CDR1 is SGHRS and CDR2 is YFSETQ. This CDR3 comprises 14 residues. Trimming stripped 4 bases from V and 0 bases from J, with 5 bases between.

The chain recombines TRBV30 with TRBJ1-5; a weak D match, TRBD1 (6 bases). With 3 bases removed from V and 3 bases from J, the gap between germline ends came to 9 bases. The CDR3 has 13 amino acids. The germline gives CDR1 GTSNPN, CDR2 SVGIG (reference sequence). The CDR3 loop is CAWRGDNNQPQHF. For the CDR3, the DNA is TGTGCCTGGAGGGGGGACAACAATCAGCCCCAGCATTTT.

This clone was observed once. The J gene is TRBJ2-1, the V gene TRBV28, with 13 bases matching TRBD2. The ends lost 5 bases at V and 4 bases at J; junction bases unmatched: 5. The CDR3 contains 16 residues. The germline V gene has CDR1 MDHEN and CDR2 SYDVKM. DNA for the CDR3: TGTGCCAGCAGTCCCCCGACTAGCGGGGGGTACAATGAGCAGTTCTTC. This encodes CASSPPTSGGYNEQFF.

The chain employs TRBV6-6 and TRBJ1-6; 7 nucleotides align to TRBD1. The CDR3 runs 15 residues. V shed 5 bases and J 10 bases; nucleotides not matched to a gene: 11. The germline V gene has CDR1 MNHNY and CDR2 SVGAGI (reference sequence). CDR3 DNA: TGTGCCAGCAGTACCGCTGAAGGGGGCCGGTCACCCCTCCACTTT. Translation: CASSTAEGGRSPLHF.

The chain combines TRBV5-1 with TRBJ1-1; D is possibly TRBD1 (6 bases). The V gene lost 2 bases and the J gene lost 9 bases, with 14 bases spanning the gap. The CDR3 extends over 13 amino acids. Per the germline V gene, CDR1 is SGHRS and CDR2 is YFSETQ. In DNA, the CDR3 is TGCGCCAGCAGCTTAGACAGGACGTCTAAAGCTTTCTTT. Amino acid sequence: CASSLDRTSKAFF.

J is TRBJ2-7 and V is TRBV11-2; tentatively, D is TRBD2 (6 bases). CDR1 and CDR2 from the germline V gene are SGHAT and FQNNGV. The CDR3 sequence is 14 residues long. Trimming left V 5 bases short and J 12 bases short, with 23 bases between. In DNA, the CDR3 is TGTGCCAGCAGCCCTGCGGGACGATTGGAAAGGCCGTACTTC. As protein: CASSPAGRLERPYF.

The count of this clone is one. The chain recombines TRBV10-3 with TRBJ1-5; D is unresolved. The V gene's germline CDR1 is ENHRY and CDR2 SYGVKD. The CDR3 consists of 15 residues. Trimming left V 6 bases short and J 0 bases short, with 12 bases between. The CDR3 spells CAIRGESDSNQPQHF. DNA of the CDR3: TGTGCCATCAGAGGCGAGTCCGATAGCAATCAGCCCCAGCATTTT.

V usage is TRBV5-8 and J usage is TRBJ2-5; either TRBD1 or TRBD2 may supply D (5 bases each). The germline V gene has CDR1 SGHTS and CDR2 YDEGEE. The CDR3 sequence is 14 residues long. V was clipped by 3 bases and J by 1 base, with 10 bases between them. The CDR3 region has the DNA TGTGCCAGCAGCTCCCGGGACCGCCAAGAGACCCAGTACTTC. It codes for CASSSRDRQETQYF.

The chain couples TRBV6-5 to TRBJ2-7, with D perhaps being TRBD1 or TRBD2 (5 bases each). The length of the CDR3 is 16 residues. Germline V gene data show CDR1 as MNHEY and CDR2 as SVGAGI. Trimming stripped 0 bases from V and 1 base from J, with 13 bases between. The CDR3 sequence is CASSYSTGAGSYEQYF. CDR3 nucleotides: TGTGCCAGCAGTTACTCGACCGGGGCAGGATCCTACGAGCAGTACTTC.

This chain joins TRBV5-1 and TRBJ2-7, with D tentatively TRBD1 or TRBD2 (6 bases each). The CDR3 contains 15 residues. Trimming stripped 4 bases from V and 3 bases from J, with 17 bases between. Germline loops: CDR1 SGHRS, CDR2 YFSETQ. In DNA form, the CDR3 reads TGCGCCAGCAGCCCCCGGCAGGGGACTTACTACGAGCAGTACTTC. Protein product: CASSPRQGTYYEQYF.

V gene TRBV28 combines with J gene TRBJ2-7, with 7 bases identical to TRBD1. Unmatched junction bases numbered 5, after V lost 10 bases and J lost 2 bases. Germline V gene data show CDR1 as MDHEN and CDR2 as SYDVKM. This CDR3 spans 12 amino acids. The CDR3 bases are TGTGCCACCTGGGACAGACCCTACGAGCAGTACTTC. Its translation: CATWDRPYEQYF.

The chain combines TRBV4-3 with TRBJ1-2; no definite D call. With 1 base removed from V and 6 bases from J, the gap between germline ends came to 12 bases. The length of the CDR3 is 14 residues. Germline CDR1 is LGHNA and CDR2 is YSLEER. CDR3 loop: CASSQVPPEHGYTF. CDR3 coding DNA: TGCGCCAGCAGCCAAGTTCCCCCGGAACATGGCTACACCTTC.